This T cell receptor (beta chain) comes out of a study of response to subunit inactivated influenza vaccine. In the case of this clonotype: The antigen remains unidentified.

Trimming pared 4 bases from V and 2 bases from J, leaving 13 bases between. This CDR3 comprises 15 residues. The germline gives CDR1 SGHRS, CDR2 YFSETQ. TCRdb reanalysed the RT-PCR reads using MiXCR and keeps one entry per CDR3 protein. The repertoire includes more than 450,000 distinct CDR3 sequences, roughly 12% of them detected once, and around 10% sits in the top ten. Study observations and caveats: Authors proposed each seasonal influenza vaccination draws in few new T cells.

The data were also submitted as part of a second study, on T cells expressing NK-cell markers. According to that study: Production of TCR beta cDNA relied on 5'RACE template switching with UMIs. An anti-gamma-delta TCR antibody confined sorting to alpha-beta TCR T cells across several of the experiments. CD8+ T cells in more than five donors included dominant NKG2C+ clonotypes at roughly 1.0-8%.

This TCR was recovered from a man in his forties or fifties who received an inactivated influenza vaccine. The rearrangement uses TRBV5-1 and TRBJ2-1, with a possible D match to TRBD2 (6 bases). The sequencing here drew on PBMCs from blood, taken on the day of vaccination. The CDR3 nucleotides are TGCGCCAGCAGCCCTGGGCCTAGCGCCTACAATGAGCAGTTCTTC. Translated, it gives CASSPGPSAYNEQFF.